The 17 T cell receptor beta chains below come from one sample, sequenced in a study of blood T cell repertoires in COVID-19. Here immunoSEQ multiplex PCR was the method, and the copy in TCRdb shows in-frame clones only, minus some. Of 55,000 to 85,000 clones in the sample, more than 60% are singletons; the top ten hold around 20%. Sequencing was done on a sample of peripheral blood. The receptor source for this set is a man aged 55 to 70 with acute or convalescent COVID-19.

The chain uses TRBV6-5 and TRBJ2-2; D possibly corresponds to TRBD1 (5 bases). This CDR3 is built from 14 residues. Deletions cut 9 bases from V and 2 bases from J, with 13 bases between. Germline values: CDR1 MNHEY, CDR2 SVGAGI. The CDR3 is CASQSRGNTGELFF. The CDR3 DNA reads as TGTGCCAGTCAGAGTAGGGGAAACACCGGGGAGCTGTTTTTT.

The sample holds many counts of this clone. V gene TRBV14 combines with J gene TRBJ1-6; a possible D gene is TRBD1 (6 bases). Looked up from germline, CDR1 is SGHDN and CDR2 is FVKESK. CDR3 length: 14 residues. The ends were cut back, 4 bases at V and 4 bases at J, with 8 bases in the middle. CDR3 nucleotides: TGTGCCAGCAGCCGCACAGGGTATAATTCACCCCTCCACTTT. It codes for CASSRTGYNSPLHF. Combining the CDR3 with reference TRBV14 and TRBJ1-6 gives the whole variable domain EAGVTQFPSHSVIEKGQTVTLRCDPISGHDNLYWYRRVMGKEIKFLLHFVKESKQDESGMPNNRFLAERTGGTYSTLKVQPAELEDSGVYFCASSRTGYNSPLHFGNGTRLTVT.

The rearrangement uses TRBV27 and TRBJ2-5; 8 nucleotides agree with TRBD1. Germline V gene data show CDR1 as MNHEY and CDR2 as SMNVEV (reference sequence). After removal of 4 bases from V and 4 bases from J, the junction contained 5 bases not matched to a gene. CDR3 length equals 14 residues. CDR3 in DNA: TGTGCCAGCAGTTCAGGACAGGGAGCAGAGACCCAGTACTTC. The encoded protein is CASSSGQGAETQYF.

CDR3 DNA: TGTGCCAGCTCACCAACTAATATCAAAGAAGAAGCTTTCTTT. Translated: CASSPTNIKEEAFF. The chain combines TRBV18 with TRBJ1-1; D not resolved. Germline CDR1 is KGHSH and CDR2 is LQKENI. Trimming cost V 2 bases and J 8 bases, with 15 bases left between them. The CDR3 totals 14 residues.

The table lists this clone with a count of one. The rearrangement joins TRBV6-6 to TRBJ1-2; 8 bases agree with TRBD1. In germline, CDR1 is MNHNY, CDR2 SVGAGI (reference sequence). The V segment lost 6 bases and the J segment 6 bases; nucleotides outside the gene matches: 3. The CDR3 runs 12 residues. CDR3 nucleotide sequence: TGTGCCAGCAGGGACAGGGAAGATGGCTACACCTTC. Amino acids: CASRDREDGYTF.

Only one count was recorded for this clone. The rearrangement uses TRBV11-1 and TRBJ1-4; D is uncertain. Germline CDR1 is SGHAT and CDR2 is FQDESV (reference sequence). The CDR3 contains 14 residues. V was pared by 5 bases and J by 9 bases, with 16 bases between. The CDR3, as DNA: TGTGCCAGCAGCCTCGATACGGGTACGAAAAAACTGTTTTTT. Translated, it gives CASSLDTGTKKLFF. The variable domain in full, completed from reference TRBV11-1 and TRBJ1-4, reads EAEVAQSPRYKITEKSQAVAFWCDPISGHATLYWYRQILGQGPELLVQFQDESVVDDSQLPKDRFSAERLKGVDSTLKIQPAELGDSAMYLCASSLDTGTKKLFFGSGTQLSVL.

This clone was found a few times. The CDR3, as DNA: TGCGCCAGCAGCTTGGAGCCCGAAAGGACAGGGACTGATACGCAGTATTTT. This codes for CASSLEPERTGTDTQYF. The chain links TRBV5-1 to TRBJ2-3; the match to TRBD1 covers 8 bases. J lost 6 bases, V lost 0 bases, and 12 bases had no gene match. This CDR3 contains 17 residues. Germline lookup yields CDR1 SGHRS and CDR2 YFSETQ.

CDR3 sequence (DNA): TGTGCCAGCAGCCAGGCAGGGGGCACTGAAGCTTTCTTT. Its protein is CASSQAGGTEAFF. This rearrangement joins TRBV3-1 (or the pseudogene TRBV3-2) to TRBJ1-1; 7 nucleotides align to TRBD1. This CDR3 spans 13 amino acids. Germline CDR1 reads LGHDT; CDR2 reads YNNKEL (reference sequence). Unmatched junction bases numbered 2, after V lost 3 bases and J lost 4 bases.

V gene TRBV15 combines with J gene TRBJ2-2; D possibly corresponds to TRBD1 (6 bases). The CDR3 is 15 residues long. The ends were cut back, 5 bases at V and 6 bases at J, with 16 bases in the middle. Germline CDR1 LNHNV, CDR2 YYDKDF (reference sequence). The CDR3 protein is CATSGPGDLAGELFF. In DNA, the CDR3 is TGTGCCACCAGCGGCCCAGGGGATTTGGCCGGGGAGCTGTTTTTT.

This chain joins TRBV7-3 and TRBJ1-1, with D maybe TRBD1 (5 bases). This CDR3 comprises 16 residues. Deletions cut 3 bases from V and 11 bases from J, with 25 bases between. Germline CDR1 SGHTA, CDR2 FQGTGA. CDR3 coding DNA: TGTGCCAGCAGCTTGGGTGGGGCAGCTGGGCGGAGTATGGCTTTCTTT. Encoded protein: CASSLGGAAGRSMAFF.

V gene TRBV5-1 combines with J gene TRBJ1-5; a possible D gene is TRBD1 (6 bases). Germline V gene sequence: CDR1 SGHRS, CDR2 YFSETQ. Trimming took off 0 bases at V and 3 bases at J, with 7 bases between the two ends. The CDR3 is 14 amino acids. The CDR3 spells CASSLGDINQPQHF. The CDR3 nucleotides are TGCGCCAGCAGCTTGGGGGACATCAATCAGCCCCAGCATTTT.

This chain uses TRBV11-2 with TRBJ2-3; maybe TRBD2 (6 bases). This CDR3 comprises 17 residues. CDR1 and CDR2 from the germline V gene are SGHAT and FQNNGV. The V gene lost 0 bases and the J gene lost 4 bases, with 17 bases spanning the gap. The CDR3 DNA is TGTGCCAGCAGCTTAGATGGGGCCGGGGGACCCGCAGATACGCAGTATTTT. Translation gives CASSLDGAGGPADTQYF.

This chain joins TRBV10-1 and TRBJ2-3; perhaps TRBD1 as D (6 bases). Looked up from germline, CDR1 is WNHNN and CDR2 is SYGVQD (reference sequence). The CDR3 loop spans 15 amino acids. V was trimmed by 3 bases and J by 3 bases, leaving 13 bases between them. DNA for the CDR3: TGCGCCAGCAGTGATGGGGGCCTGAGGACAGATACGCAGTATTTT. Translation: CASSDGGLRTDTQYF.

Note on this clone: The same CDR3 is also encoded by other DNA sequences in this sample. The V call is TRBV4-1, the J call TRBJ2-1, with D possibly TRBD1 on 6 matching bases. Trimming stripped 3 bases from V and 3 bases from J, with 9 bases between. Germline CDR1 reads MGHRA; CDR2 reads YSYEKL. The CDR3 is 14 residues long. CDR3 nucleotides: TGCGCCAGCAGCCAGACACAGGGCTACAATGAGCAGTTCTTC. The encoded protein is CASSQTQGYNEQFF.

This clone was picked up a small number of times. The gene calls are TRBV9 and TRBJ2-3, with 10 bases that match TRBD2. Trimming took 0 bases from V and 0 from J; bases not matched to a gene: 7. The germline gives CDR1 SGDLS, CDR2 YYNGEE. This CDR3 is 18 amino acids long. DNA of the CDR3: TGTGCCAGCAGCGTAGCGGCTAGCGGGGGAATTAGCACAGATACGCAGTATTTT. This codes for CASSVAASGGISTDTQYF.

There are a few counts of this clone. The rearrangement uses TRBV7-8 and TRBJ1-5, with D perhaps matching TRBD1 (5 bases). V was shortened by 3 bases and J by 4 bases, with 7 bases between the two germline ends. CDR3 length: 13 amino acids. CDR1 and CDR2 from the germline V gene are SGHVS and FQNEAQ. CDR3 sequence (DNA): TGTGCCAGCAGCTTTTCAGGGAATCAGCCCCAGCATTTT. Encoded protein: CASSFSGNQPQHF.

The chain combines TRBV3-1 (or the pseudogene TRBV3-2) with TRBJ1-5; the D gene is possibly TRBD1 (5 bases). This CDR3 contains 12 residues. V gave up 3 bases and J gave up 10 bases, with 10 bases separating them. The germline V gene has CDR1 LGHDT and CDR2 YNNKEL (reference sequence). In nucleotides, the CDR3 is TGTGCCAGCAGCCAGGGCGGGGGACCCCAGCATTTT. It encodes CASSQGGGPQHF.